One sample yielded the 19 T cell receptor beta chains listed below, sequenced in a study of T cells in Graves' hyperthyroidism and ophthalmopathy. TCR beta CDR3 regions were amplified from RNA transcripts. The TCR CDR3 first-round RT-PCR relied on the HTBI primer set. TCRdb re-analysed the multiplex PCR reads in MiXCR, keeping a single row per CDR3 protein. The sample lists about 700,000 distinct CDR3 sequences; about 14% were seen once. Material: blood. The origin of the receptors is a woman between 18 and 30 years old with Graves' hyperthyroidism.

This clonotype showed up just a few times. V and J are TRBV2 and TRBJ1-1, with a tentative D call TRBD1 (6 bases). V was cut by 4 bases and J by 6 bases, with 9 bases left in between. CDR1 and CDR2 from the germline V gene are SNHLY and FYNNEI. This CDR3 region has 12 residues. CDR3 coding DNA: TGTGCCAGCAGTGGAGGGGGGGCTGAAGCTTTCTTT. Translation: CASSGGGAEAFF.

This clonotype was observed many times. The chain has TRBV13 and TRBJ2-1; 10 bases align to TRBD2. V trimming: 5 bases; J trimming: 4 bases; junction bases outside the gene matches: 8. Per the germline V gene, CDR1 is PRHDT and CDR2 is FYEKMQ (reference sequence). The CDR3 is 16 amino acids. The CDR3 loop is CASSQHGTSAYNEQFF. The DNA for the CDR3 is TGTGCCAGCAGCCAACATGGGACTAGCGCTTACAATGAGCAGTTCTTC.

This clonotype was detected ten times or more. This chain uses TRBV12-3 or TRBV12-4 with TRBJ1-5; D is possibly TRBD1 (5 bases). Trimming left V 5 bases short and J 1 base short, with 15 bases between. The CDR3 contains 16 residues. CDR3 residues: CASSRNGGLSNQPQHF. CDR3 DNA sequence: TGTGCCAGCAGTCGAAATGGGGGGTTGAGCAATCAGCCCCAGCATTTT.

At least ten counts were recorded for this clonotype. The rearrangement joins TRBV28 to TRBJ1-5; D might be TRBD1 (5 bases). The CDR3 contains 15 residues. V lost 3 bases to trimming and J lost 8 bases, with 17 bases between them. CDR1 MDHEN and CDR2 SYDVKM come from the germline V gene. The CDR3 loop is CASSLEMGLTKPQHF. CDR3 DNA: TGTGCCAGCAGTTTGGAAATGGGGCTAACGAAGCCCCAGCATTTT.

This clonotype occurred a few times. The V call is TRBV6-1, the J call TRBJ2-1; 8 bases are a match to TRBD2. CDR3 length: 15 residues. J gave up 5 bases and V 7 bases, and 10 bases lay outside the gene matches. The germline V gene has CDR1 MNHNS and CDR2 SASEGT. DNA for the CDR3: TGTGCCAGCACTCCTCGGGGGGGGATTAACAATGAGCAGTTCTTC. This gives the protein CASTPRGGINNEQFF.

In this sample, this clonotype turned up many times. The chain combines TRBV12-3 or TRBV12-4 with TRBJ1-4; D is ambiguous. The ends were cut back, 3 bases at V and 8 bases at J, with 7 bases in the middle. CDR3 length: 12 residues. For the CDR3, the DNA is TGTGCCAGCAGTTTGGGCGACGAAAAACTGTTTTTT. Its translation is CASSLGDEKLFF.

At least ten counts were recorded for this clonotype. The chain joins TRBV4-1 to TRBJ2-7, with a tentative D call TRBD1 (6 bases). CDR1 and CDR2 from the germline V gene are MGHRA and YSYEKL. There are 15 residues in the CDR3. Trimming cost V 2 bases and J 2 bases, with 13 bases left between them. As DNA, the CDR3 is TGCGCCAGCAGCCAACCCGGGACACTAACCTACGAGCAGTACTTC. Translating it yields CASSQPGTLTYEQYF.

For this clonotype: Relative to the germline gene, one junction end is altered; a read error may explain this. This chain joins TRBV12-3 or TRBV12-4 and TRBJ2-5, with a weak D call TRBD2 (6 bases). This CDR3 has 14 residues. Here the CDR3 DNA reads TGTACCAGCAGTTTACCCGGGGGAGAAGGGACCCAGTACTTC. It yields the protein CTSSLPGGEGTQYF.

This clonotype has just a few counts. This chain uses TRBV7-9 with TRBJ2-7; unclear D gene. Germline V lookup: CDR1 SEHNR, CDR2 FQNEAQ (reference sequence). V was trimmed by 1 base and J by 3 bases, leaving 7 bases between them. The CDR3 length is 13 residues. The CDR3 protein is CASSLVKGYEQYF. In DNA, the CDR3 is TGTGCCAGCAGCTTAGTGAAGGGCTACGAGCAGTACTTC. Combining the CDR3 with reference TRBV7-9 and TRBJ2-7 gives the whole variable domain DTGVSQNPRHKITKRGQNVTFRCDPISEHNRLYWYRQTLGQGPEFLTYFQNEAQLEKSRLLSDRFSAERPKGSFSTLEIQRTEQGDSAMYLCASSLVKGYEQYFGPGTRLTVT.

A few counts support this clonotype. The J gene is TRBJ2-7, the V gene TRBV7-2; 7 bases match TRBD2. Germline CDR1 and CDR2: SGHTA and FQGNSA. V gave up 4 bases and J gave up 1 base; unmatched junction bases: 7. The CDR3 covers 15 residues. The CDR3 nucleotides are TGTGCCAGCAGCTCGGGGACTAAGAGATCCTACGAGCAGTACTTC. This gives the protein CASSSGTKRSYEQYF.

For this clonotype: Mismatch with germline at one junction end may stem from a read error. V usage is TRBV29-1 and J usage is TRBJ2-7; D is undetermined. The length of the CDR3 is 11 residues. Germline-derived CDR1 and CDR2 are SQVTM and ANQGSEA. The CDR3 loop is CSVEAYYEQYF. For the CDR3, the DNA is TGCAGCGTGGAAGCCTACTACGAGCAGTACTTC.

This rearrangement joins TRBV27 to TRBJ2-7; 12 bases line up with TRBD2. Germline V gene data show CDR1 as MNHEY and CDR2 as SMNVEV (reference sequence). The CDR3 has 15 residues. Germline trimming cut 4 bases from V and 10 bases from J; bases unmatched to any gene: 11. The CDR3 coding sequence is TGTGCCAGCAGTTCAGGGACTAGCGGGCGGGGGGAACAGTACTTC. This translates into CASSSGTSGRGEQYF.

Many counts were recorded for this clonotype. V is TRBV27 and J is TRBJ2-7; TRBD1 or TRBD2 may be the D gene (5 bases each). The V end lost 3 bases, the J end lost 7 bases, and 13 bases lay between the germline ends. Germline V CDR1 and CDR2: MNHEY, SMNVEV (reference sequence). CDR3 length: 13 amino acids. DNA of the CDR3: TGTGCCAGCAGTTTCAGGTCCTGGGGGGAGCAGTACTTC. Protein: CASSFRSWGEQYF.

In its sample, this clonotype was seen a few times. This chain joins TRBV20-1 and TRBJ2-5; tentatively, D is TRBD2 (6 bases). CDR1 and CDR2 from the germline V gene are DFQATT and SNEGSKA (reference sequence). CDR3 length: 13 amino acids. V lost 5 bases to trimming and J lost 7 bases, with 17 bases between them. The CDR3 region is CSAGFGTPGTQYF. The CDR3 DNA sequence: TGCAGTGCTGGGTTCGGGACTCCCGGGACCCAGTACTTC.

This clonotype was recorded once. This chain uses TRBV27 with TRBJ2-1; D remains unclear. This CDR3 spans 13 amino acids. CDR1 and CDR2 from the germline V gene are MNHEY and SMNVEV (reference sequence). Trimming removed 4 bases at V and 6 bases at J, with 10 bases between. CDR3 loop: CASSSLATNEQFF. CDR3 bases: TGTGCCAGCAGTTCTCTGGCTACCAATGAGCAGTTCTTC.

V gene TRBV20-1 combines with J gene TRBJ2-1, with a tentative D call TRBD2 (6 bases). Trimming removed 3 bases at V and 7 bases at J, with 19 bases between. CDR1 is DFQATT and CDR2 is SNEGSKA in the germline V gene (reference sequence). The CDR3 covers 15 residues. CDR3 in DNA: TGCAGTGCTAGTCGGGATCTAGCGCCAGGGAATGAGCAGTTCTTC. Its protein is CSASRDLAPGNEQFF.

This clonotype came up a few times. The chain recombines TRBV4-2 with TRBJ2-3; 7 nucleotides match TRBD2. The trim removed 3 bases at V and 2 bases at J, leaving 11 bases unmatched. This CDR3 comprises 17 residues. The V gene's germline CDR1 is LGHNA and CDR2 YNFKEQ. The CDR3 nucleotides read TGTGCCAGCAGCCAGCCCCCAGCGCTAGCGGACACAGATACGCAGTATTTT. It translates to CASSQPPALADTDTQYF.

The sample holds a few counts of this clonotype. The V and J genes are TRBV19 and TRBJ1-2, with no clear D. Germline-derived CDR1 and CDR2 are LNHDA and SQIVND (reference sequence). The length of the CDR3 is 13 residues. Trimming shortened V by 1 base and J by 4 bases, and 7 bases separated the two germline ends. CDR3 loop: CASSIGETYGYTF. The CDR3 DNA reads TGTGCCAGTAGTATAGGTGAGACCTATGGCTACACCTTC.

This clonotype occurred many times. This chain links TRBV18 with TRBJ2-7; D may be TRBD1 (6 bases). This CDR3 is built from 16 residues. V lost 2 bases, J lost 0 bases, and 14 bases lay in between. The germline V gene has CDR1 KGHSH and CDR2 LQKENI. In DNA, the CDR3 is TGTGCCAGCTCACCAGTCGCAGGGGCGAGCTCCTACGAGCAGTACTTC. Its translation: CASSPVAGASSYEQYF.